This TCR beta chain was retrieved from a study of human T cells and chemical hapten exposure. For the study at large: For sensitization, 2% DPC was applied to an approximately 2 cm by approximately 2 cm patch of upper inner arm skin.

TCRdb re-derived calls from the RACE reads in MiXCR, one entry per CDR3 protein. The data contain about 64,000 distinct CDR3 sequences, approximately 11% of them singletons. Trimming took 0 bases from V and 10 from J, leaving 10 bases between them. This CDR3 comprises 13 residues. The germline gives CDR1 LGHDT, CDR2 YNNKEL (reference sequence). Time point given: patch test 3, about 24 weeks after DPC sensitization. Treatment defined: therapeutic diphenylcyclopropenone sensitization with weekly scalp DPC. Patch tests were applied only after blood draws. This material consisted of whole blood, taken in connection with sensitization to the hapten diphenylcyclopropenone (DPC). The rearrangement uses TRBV3-1 and TRBJ2-4; D is undetermined. This sequence originates from a woman aged 30 to 39 with alopecia areata. Some clones in this sample may be carry-over from other donors' samples. The CDR3 region is CASSQEVRTIQYF. DNA for the CDR3: TGTGCCAGCAGCCAAGAAGTGAGAACTATTCAGTACTTC.